This TCR beta chain was sequenced during a study of blood T cells in healthy people across ages. This clonotype has a handful of counts. Antigen: not known. Study findings and constraints: Unknown CMV status may confound age-related changes in expanded clones. TCR beta diversity tracked closely with naive T cell percentage.

The CDR3 extends over 16 amino acids. CDR1 MNHEY and CDR2 SMNVEV come from the germline V gene (reference sequence). Unmatched junction bases numbered 4, after V lost 2 bases and J lost 0 bases. It was with a sample-barcoded 5' primer and a J-beta primer mix that a second PCR of about 7 to 12 cycles was run. TCRdb re-called the 5' RACE reads through MiXCR, storing one row per CDR3 protein. The profile shows about 1.8 million distinct CDR3 sequences, less than 50% of them singletons. The V call is TRBV27, the J call TRBJ2-3, with 8 bases matching TRBD2. The source is a woman between 40 and 50 years old in good health. The sequenced sample consisted of blood. The chain's CDR3 is CASSLRGGGSTDTQYF. The CDR3 DNA follows: TGTGCCAGCAGTTTAAGGGGCGGGGGGAGCACAGATACGCAGTATTTT.